Listed below are T cell receptor beta chains from one sample, sequenced in a study of cytomegalovirus exposure and HLA in healthy donors. Generated by immunoSEQ multiplex PCR, the TCRdb table keeps only in-frame clones and is missing some. The sample contains 100,000 to 120,000 clones, around 74% of which appear only once. Sequencing was done on a sample of PBMCs. These receptors were collected from a woman in her thirties or forties in good health and CMV-seropositive. The CDR3 runs from the conserved cysteine through the conserved F or W. The D gene is left open where the match is weak. The listing skips clone size in some rows; elsewhere it reads once, few, many or a size class.

>TRBV4-1|TRBJ2-6|TRBD2|few
CASSQGRGGLAGVSGANVLTF
TGCGCCAGCAGCCAAGGGAGAGGAGGACTAGCGGGGGTGTCCGGGGCCAACGTCCTGACTTTC
>TRBV5-4|TRBJ1-6|NA|NA
CASSLTGSGSPLHF
TGTGCCAGCAGCTTGACAGGGTCCGGATCACCCCTCCACTTT
>TRBV5-1|TRBJ2-7|NA|NA
CASSPPSFEQYF
TGCGCCAGCAGCCCCCCCTCTTTCGAGCAGTACTTC
>TRBV5-1|TRBJ1-1|NA|NA
CASSLGQASLEAFF
TGCGCCAGCAGCTTGGGACAGGCAAGCCTTGAAGCTTTCTTT
>TRBV5-6|TRBJ1-1|NA|few
CASTGTEAFF
TGTGCCAGCACAGGAACTGAAGCTTTCTTT
>TRBV28|TRBJ2-7|NA|NA
CASKKDSYEQYF
TGTGCCAGCAAGAAGGACAGCTACGAGCAGTACTTC
>TRBV19|TRBJ1-2|TRBD1|NA
CASRGGGSYGYTF
TGTGCCAGTAGAGGGGGCGGCAGCTATGGCTACACCTTC
>TRBV6-5|TRBJ2-4|NA|NA
CASSLSLTKNIQYF
TGTGCCAGCAGTTTGTCTTTAACCAAAAACATTCAGTACTTC
>TRBV28|TRBJ2-5|NA|NA
CASSLTPGGETQYF
TGTGCCAGCAGTTTGACCCCCGGGGGAGAGACCCAGTACTTC
>TRBV5-4|TRBJ2-1|TRBD1|NA
CASSRDRADEQFF
TGTGCCAGCAGCCGGGACAGGGCCGATGAGCAGTTCTTC
>TRBV5-4|TRBJ2-5|NA|once
CASSLSDWYQETQYF
TGTGCCAGCAGCTTATCTGACTGGTACCAAGAGACCCAGTACTTC
>TRBV21-1|TRBJ1-5|NA|NA
CASTPWTGAVGYSNQPQHF
TGTGCCAGTACTCCTTGGACAGGGGCAGTAGGGTATAGCAATCAGCCCCAGCATTTT
>TRBV10-3|TRBJ2-7|TRBD1|NA
CAIQTGLDYEQYF
TGTGCCATCCAGACAGGGTTGGACTACGAGCAGTACTTC
>TRBV7-8|TRBJ2-7|TRBD2|NA
CASSLALAGVEQYF
TGTGCCAGCAGCTTGGCACTAGCGGGAGTCGAGCAGTACTTC
>TRBV7-9|TRBJ2-3|TRBD2|NA
CASSQGTSGRAPDTQYF
TGTGCCAGCAGCCAAGGGACTAGCGGGAGGGCCCCGGATACGCAGTATTTT
>TRBV6-1|TRBJ2-3|TRBD2|NA
CAIKLAATDTQYF
TGTGCCATCAAACTAGCGGCCACAGATACGCAGTATTTT
>TRBV5-4|TRBJ2-2|NA|NA
CASSSSTGLGELFF
TGTGCCAGCAGCTCCTCGACAGGTTTAGGGGAGCTGTTTTTT
>TRBV19|TRBJ2-7|NA|few
CASSTLPSQAPYEQYF
TGTGCCAGTAGTACCCTCCCGTCACAGGCACCCTACGAGCAGTACTTC
>TRBV6-1|TRBJ1-1|NA|NA
CASSEKGGFGTEAFF
TGTGCCAGCAGTGAAAAGGGGGGGTTCGGCACTGAAGCTTTCTTT
>TRBV5-1|TRBJ2-3|TRBD2|NA
CASSGLAGGPSPHTQYF
TGCGCCAGCAGCGGCCTAGCGGGAGGACCCTCTCCGCATACGCAGTATTTT
>TRBV28|TRBJ1-3|NA|NA
CASTQIGGWGNTIYF
TGTGCCAGCACCCAAATAGGGGGTTGGGGAAACACCATATATTTT
>TRBV6-5|TRBJ1-5|NA|NA
CASRLLPGEPQHF
TGTGCCAGCAGGTTGCTTCCCGGGGAGCCCCAGCATTTT
>TRBV5-6|TRBJ2-5|TRBD1|NA
CASSLDPTGGRETQYF
TGTGCCAGCAGCTTGGATCCGACAGGGGGCCGAGAGACCCAGTACTTC
>TRBV7-8|TRBJ1-1|NA|few
CASSLSRTEAFF
TGTGCCAGCAGCCTTAGTCGCACTGAAGCTTTCTTT
>TRBV19|TRBJ2-7|TRBD1|NA
CASSIGTGGHYEQYF
TGTGCCAGTAGTATCGGGACAGGGGGCCACTACGAGCAGTACTTC
>TRBV21-1|TRBJ1-2|NA|NA
CASSGNGQGLSYGYTF
TGTGCCAGCAGCGGAAACGGGCAGGGTTTGAGCTATGGCTACACCTTC
>TRBV4-1|TRBJ2-1|NA|NA
CASSQWPRAGTYNEQFF
TGCGCCAGCAGCCAATGGCCCCGTGCTGGTACCTACAATGAGCAGTTCTTC
>TRBV7-9|TRBJ2-2|NA|NA
CASSPSRHQSGELFF
TGTGCCAGCAGCCCCTCCCGACACCAAAGCGGGGAGCTGTTTTTT
>TRBV28|TRBJ1-1|TRBD1|NA
CASSLGLTGVSTEAFF
TGTGCCAGCAGTTTAGGGCTTACAGGGGTTAGTACTGAAGCTTTCTTT
>TRBV5-1|TRBJ2-7|TRBD2|once
CASSQGLAGYEQYF
TGCGCCAGCAGCCAGGGACTAGCTGGGTACGAGCAGTACTTC
>TRBV11-2|TRBJ2-1|NA|NA
CASSPAAGSLYNEQFF
TGTGCCAGCAGCCCAGCGGCGGGCTCACTTTACAATGAGCAGTTCTTC
>TRBV4-3|TRBJ2-1|TRBD1|NA
CASSHLTGTYNEQFF
TGCGCCAGCAGCCACTTGACAGGGACCTACAATGAGCAGTTCTTC
>TRBV2|TRBJ2-4|NA|NA
CATYNWAKNIQYF
TGTGCCACCTATAACTGGGCCAAAAACATTCAGTACTTC
>TRBV7-9|TRBJ2-5|NA|once
CASSLMAGNGETQYF
TGTGCCAGCAGCTTAATGGCAGGGAATGGGGAGACCCAGTACTTC
>TRBV2|TRBJ1-5|TRBD1|few
CASGDPGQDGSNQPQHF
TGTGCCAGCGGGGACCCGGGACAGGACGGAAGCAATCAGCCCCAGCATTTT
>TRBV5-6|TRBJ2-7|NA|NA
CASSVLYSGAQYF
TGTGCCAGCAGCGTACTTTACAGCGGTGCACAGTACTTC
>TRBV4-1|TRBJ1-5|NA|NA
CASSQAGGQPQHF
TGCGCCAGCAGCCAAGCGGGGGGACAGCCCCAGCATTTT
>TRBV5-1|TRBJ2-1|TRBD1|NA
CASRIVPGQGYNEQFF
TGCGCCAGCAGGATCGTACCGGGACAGGGATACAATGAGCAGTTCTTC
>TRBV11-3|TRBJ2-5|NA|NA
CASSLGLGAGVVSETQYF
TGTGCCAGCAGCTTAGGGTTGGGGGCGGGAGTGGTGTCGGAGACCCAGTACTTC
>TRBV5-1|TRBJ1-2|NA|few
CASSLWTGGDGYTF
TGCGCCAGCAGCCTCTGGACGGGAGGAGATGGCTACACCTTC
>TRBV13|TRBJ2-3|NA|NA
CASSFGRWGGTDTQYF
TGTGCCAGCAGCTTCGGTCGTTGGGGAGGCACAGATACGCAGTATTTT
>TRBV4-1|TRBJ2-7|TRBD1|NA
CASSRTGESYEQYF
TGCGCCAGCAGCAGAACAGGGGAATCCTACGAGCAGTACTTC
>TRBV2|TRBJ2-2|TRBD1|NA
CASLGQGRTGELLF
TGTGCCAGCCTAGGACAGGGTCGTACCGGGGAGCTGCTTTTT
>TRBV6-4|TRBJ2-7|TRBD1|NA
CAGQGLYEQYF
TGTGCCGGACAGGGGCTGTACGAGCAGTACTTC
>TRBV13|TRBJ1-4|NA|NA
CASSSKGLLAGEKLFF
TGTGCCAGCAGCTCAAAGGGACTATTGGCGGGAGAAAAACTGTTTTTT
>TRBV15|TRBJ1-4|TRBD1|NA
CATSSPGFWTGPEKLFF
TGTGCCACCAGCAGCCCGGGATTTTGGACAGGCCCTGAAAAACTGTTTTTT
>TRBV19|TRBJ2-5|NA|NA
CASSIRGQETQYF
TGTGCCAGTAGTATCCGGGGCCAAGAGACCCAGTACTTC
>TRBV5-4|TRBJ1-6|TRBD1|NA
CASSSGQGGNSPLHF
TGTGCCAGCAGTTCCGGACAGGGAGGAAATTCACCCCTCCACTTT
>TRBV10-3|TRBJ1-2|TRBD1|NA
CAISVNRGVIYGYTF
TGTGCCATCAGTGTAAACAGGGGGGTGATCTATGGCTACACCTTC
>TRBV29-1|TRBJ1-5|NA|NA
CSVVGRVGQPQHF
TGCAGCGTTGTGGGGAGGGTCGGTCAGCCCCAGCATTTT
>TRBV2|TRBJ2-2|NA|NA
CASSGTANTGELFF
TGTGCCAGCAGTGGTACAGCTAACACCGGGGAGCTGTTTTTT